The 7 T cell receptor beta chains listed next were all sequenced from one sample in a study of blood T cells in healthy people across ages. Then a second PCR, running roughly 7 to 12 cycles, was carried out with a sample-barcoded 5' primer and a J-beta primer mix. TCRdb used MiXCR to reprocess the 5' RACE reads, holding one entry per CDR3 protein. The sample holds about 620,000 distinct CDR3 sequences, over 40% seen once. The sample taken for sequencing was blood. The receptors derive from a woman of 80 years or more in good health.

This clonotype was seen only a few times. The CDR3, as DNA: TGTGCCAGCAGTTCACCGGGACAGGGTAACGATGAGCAGTTCTTC. Its translation is CASSSPGQGNDEQFF. This chain joins TRBV6-6 and TRBJ2-1; 9 nucleotides line up with TRBD1. CDR1 is MNHNY, CDR2 SVGAGI, per germline (reference sequence). Losses at the gene ends were 4 bases for V and 8 bases for J; bases not matched to a gene: 9. The CDR3 loop spans 15 amino acids.

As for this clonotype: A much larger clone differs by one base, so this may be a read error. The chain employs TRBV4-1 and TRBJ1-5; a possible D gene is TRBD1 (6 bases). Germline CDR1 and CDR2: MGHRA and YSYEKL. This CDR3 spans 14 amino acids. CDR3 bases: TGCGCCAGCAGCCAAGGTCACAGGGATCAGCCCCGGCATTTT. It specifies CASSQGHRDQPRHF.

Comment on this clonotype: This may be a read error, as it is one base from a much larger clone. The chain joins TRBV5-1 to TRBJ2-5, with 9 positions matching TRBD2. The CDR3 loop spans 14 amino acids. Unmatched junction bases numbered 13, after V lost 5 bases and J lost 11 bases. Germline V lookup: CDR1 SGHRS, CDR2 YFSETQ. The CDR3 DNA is TGCGCCAGCAGACGCGGGGGGGCGGGCAATGAGCAGTACTTC. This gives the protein CASRRGGAGNEQYF.

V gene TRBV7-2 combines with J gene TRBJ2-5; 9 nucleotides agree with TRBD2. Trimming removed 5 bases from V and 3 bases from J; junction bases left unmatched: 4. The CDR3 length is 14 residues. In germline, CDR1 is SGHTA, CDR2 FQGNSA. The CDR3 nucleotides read TGTGCCAGCAGCCCAGCGGGGGGAGAAGAGACCCAGTACTTC. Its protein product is CASSPAGGEETQYF.

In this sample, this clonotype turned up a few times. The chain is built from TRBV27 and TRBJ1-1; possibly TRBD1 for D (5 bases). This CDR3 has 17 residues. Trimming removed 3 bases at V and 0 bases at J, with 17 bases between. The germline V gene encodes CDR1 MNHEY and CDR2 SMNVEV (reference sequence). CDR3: CASSFSRRGAMNTEAFF. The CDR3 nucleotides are TGTGCCAGCAGTTTTTCTCGGAGGGGCGCAATGAACACTGAAGCTTTCTTT.

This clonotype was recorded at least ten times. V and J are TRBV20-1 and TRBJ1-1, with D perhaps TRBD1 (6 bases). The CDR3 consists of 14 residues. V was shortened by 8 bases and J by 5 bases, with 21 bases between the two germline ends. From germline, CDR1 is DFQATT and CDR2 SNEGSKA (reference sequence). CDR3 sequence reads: CSSFRGGGGTEAFF. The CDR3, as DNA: TGCAGTTCCTTTAGGGGAGGGGGTGGGACTGAAGCTTTCTTT.

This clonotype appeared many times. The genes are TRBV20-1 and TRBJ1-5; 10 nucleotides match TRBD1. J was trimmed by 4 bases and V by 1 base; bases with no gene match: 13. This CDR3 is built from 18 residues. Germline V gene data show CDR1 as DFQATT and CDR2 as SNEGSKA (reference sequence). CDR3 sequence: CSARGSTGGLIGNQPQHF. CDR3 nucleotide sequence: TGCAGTGCTAGAGGCTCGACAGGGGGCCTGATAGGTAATCAGCCCCAGCATTTT.